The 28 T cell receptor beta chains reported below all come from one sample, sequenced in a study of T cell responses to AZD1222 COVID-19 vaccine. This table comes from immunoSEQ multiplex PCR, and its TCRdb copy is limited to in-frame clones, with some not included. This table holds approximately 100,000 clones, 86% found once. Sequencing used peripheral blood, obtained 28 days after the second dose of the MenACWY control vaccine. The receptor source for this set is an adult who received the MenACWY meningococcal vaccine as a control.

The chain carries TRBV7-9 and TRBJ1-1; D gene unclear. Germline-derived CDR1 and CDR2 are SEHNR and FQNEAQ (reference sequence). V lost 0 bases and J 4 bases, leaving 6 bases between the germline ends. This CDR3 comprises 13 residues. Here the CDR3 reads CASSLAASTEAFF. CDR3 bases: TGTGCCAGCAGCTTAGCGGCGAGCACTGAAGCTTTCTTT.

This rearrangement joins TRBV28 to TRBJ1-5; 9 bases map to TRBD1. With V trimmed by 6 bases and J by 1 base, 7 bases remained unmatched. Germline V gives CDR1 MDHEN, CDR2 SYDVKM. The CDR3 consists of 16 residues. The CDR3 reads CASRRTGGWSNQPQHF. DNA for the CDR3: TGTGCCAGCAGACGAACAGGGGGCTGGAGCAATCAGCCCCAGCATTTT.

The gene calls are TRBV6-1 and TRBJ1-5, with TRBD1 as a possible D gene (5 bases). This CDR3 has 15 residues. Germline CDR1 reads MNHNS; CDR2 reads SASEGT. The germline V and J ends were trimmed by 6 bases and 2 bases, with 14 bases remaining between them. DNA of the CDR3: TGTGCCAGCAGCACTTTGGGGGGGGGCAATCAGCCCCAGCATTTT. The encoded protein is CASSTLGGGNQPQHF.

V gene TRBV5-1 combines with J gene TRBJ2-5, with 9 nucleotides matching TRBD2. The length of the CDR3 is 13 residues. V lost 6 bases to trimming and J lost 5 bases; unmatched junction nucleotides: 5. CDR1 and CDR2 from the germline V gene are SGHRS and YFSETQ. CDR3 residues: CASNLAGVETQYF. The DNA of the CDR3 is TGCGCCAGCAACTTAGCGGGGGTGGAGACCCAGTACTTC.

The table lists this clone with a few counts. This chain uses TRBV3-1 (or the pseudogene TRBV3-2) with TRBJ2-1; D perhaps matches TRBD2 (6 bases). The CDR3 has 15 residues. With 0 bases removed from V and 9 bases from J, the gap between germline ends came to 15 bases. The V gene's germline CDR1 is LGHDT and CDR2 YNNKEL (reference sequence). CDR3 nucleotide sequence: TGTGCCAGCAGCCAAGAACCGCGGGGAAATCGTGAGCAGTTCTTC. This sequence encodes CASSQEPRGNREQFF.

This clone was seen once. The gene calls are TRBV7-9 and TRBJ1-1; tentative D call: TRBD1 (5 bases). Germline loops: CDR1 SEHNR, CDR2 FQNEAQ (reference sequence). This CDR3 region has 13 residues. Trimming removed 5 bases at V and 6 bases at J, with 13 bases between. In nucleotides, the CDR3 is TGTGCCAGCAGCCCGGACATGTCGCCTGAAGCTTTCTTT. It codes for CASSPDMSPEAFF. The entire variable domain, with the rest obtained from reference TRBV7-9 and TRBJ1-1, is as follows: DTGVSQNPRHKITKRGQNVTFRCDPISEHNRLYWYRQTLGQGPEFLTYFQNEAQLEKSRLLSDRFSAERPKGSFSTLEIQRTEQGDSAMYLCASSPDMSPEAFFGQGTRLTVV.

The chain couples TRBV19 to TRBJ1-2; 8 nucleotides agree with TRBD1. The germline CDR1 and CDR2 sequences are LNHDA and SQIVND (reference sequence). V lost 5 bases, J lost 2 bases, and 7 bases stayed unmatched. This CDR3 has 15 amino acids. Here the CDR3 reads CASSQSGQANYGYTF. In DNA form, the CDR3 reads TGTGCCAGTAGTCAGTCGGGACAGGCAAACTATGGCTACACCTTC.

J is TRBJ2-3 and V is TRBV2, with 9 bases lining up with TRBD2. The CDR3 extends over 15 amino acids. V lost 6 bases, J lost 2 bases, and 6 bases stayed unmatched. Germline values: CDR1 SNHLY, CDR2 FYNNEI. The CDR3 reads CASRLQRGATDTQYF. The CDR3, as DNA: TGTGCCAGCAGACTCCAGCGGGGGGCCACAGATACGCAGTATTTT.

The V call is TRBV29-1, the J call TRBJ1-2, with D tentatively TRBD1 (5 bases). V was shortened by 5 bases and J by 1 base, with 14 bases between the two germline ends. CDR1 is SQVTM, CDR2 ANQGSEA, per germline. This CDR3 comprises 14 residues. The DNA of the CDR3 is TGCAGCGTTCCTGGGGGTCTCCTTAACTATGGCTACACCTTC. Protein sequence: CSVPGGLLNYGYTF.

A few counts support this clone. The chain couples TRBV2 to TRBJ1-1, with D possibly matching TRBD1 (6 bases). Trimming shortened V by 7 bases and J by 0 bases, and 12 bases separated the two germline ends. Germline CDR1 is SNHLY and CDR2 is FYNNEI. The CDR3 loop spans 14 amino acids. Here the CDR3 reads CASTGGRMNTEAFF. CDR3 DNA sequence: TGTGCCAGCACGGGGGGCCGGATGAACACTGAAGCTTTCTTT.

CDR3 in amino acids: CASLRQAGTEAFF. CDR3 bases: TGTGCCAGCCTTAGACAGGCAGGCACTGAAGCTTTCTTT. The rearrangement links TRBV27 to TRBJ1-1; D might be TRBD1 (6 bases). This CDR3 is built from 13 residues. Germline V gene lookup returns CDR1 MNHEY and CDR2 SMNVEV (reference sequence). V gave up 8 bases and J gave up 4 bases, with 14 bases separating them.

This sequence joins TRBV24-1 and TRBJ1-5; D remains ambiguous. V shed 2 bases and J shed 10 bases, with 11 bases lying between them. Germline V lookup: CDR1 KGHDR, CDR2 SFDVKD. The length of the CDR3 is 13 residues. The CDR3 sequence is CATSDSDKKPQHF. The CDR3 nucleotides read TGTGCCACCAGTGATTCTGACAAAAAACCCCAGCATTTT.

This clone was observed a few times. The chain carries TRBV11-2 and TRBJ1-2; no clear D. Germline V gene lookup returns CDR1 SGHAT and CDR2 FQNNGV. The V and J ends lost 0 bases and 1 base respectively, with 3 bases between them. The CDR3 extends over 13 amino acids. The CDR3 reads CASSLEGNYGYTF. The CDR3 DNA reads TGTGCCAGCAGCTTAGAGGGTAACTATGGCTACACCTTC.

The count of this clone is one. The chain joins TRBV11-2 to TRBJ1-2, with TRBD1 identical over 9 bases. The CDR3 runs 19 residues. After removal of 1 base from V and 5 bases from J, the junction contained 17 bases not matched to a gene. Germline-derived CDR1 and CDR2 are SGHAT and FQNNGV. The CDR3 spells CASSLAGGDRDPRWYGYTF. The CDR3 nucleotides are TGTGCCAGCAGCTTAGCGGGGGGGGACAGGGACCCCCGGTGGTATGGCTACACCTTC. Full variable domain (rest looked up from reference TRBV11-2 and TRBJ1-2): EAGVAQSPRYKIIEKRQSVAFWCNPISGHATLYWYQQILGQGPKLLIQFQNNGVVDDSQLPKDRFSAERLKGVDSTLKIQPAKLEDSAVYLCASSLAGGDRDPRWYGYTFGSGTRLTVV.

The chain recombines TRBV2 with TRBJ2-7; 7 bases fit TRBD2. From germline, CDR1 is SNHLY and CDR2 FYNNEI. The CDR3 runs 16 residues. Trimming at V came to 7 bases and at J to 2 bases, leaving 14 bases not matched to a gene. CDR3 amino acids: CASTRTRTSIAYEQYF. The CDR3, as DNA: TGTGCCAGCACCCGCACCCGGACTAGTATCGCCTACGAGCAGTACTTC.

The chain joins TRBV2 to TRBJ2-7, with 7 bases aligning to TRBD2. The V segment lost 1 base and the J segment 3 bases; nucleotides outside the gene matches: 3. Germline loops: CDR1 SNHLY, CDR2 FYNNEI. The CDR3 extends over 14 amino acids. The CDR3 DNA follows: TGTGCCAGCAGTGAAGGAGGGAGGGGCTACGAGCAGTACTTC. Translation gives CASSEGGRGYEQYF. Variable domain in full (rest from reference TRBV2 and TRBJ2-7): EPEVTQTPSHQVTQMGQEVILRCVPISNHLYFYWYRQILGQKVEFLVSFYNNEISEKSEIFDDQFSVERPDGSNFTLKIRSTKLEDSAMYFCASSEGGRGYEQYFGPGTRLTVT.

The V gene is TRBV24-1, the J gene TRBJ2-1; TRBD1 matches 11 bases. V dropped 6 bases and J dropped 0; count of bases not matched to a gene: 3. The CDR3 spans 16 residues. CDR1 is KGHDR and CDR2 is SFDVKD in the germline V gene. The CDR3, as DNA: TGTGCCACCAGTCCGGGACAGGGGGGCTCCTACAATGAGCAGTTCTTC. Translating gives CATSPGQGGSYNEQFF.

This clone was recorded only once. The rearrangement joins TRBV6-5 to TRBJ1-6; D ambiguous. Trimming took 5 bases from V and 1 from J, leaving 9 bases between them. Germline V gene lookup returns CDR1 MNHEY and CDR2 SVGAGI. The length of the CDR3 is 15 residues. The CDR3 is CASSLTWSYNSPLHF. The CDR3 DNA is TGTGCCAGCAGTCTAACTTGGTCCTATAATTCACCCCTCCACTTT.

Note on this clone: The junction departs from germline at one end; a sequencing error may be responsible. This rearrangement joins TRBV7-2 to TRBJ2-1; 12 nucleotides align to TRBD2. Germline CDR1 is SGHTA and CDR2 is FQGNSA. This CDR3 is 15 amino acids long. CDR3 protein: CASSLAGGPLNEQFF. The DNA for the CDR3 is TGTGCCAGCAGCCTAGCGGGGGGGCCCCTCAATGAGCAGTTCTTC.

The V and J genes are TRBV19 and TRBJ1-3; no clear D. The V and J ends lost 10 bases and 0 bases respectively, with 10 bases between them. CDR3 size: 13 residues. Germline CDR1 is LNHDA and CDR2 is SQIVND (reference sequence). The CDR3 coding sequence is TGTGCCACCCAAAGGCGCTCTGGAAACACCATATATTTT. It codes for CATQRRSGNTIYF.

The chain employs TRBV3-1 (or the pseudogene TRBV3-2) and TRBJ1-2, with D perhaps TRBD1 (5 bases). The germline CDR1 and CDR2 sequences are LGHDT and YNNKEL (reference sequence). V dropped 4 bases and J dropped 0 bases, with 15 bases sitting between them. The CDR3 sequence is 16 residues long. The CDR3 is CASSLGRRGANYGYTF. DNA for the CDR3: TGTGCCAGCAGCCTGGGTAGGAGGGGAGCTAACTATGGCTACACCTTC.

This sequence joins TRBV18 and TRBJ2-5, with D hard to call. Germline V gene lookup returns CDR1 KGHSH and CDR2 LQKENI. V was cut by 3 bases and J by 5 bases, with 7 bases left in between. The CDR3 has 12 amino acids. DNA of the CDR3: TGTGCCAGCTCACCTAATTCGGAGACCCAGTACTTC. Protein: CASSPNSETQYF.

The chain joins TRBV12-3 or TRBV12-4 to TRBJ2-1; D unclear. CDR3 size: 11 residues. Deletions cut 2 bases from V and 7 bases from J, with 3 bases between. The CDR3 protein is CASSLMNEQFF. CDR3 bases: TGTGCCAGCAGTTTAATGAATGAGCAGTTCTTC.

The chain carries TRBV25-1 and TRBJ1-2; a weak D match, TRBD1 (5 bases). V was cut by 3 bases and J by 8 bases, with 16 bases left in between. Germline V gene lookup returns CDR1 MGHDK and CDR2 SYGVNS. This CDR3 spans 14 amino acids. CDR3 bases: TGTGCCAGCAGTGAGCTTCGGGGCGCAAGCGGCTACACCTTC. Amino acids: CASSELRGASGYTF.

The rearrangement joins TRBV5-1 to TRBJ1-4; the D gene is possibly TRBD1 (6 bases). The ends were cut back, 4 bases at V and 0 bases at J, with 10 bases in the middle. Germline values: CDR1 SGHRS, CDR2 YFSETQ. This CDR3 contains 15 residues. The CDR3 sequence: CASSATGTTNEKLFF. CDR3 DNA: TGCGCCAGCAGCGCAACAGGGACAACTAATGAAAAACTGTTTTTT.

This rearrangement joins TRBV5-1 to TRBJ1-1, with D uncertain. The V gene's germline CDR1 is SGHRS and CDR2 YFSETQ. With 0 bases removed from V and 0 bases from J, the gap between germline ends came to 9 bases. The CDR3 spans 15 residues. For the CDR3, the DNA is TGCGCCAGCAGCTTGGCTCCAGGCGTGAACACTGAAGCTTTCTTT. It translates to CASSLAPGVNTEAFF.

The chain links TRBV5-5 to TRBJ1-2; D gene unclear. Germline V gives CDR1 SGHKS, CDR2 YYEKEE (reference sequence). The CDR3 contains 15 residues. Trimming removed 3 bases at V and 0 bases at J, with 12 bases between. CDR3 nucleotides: TGTGCCAGCAGCTCTTCGGCAGTCTCTAACTATGGCTACACCTTC. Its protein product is CASSSSAVSNYGYTF.

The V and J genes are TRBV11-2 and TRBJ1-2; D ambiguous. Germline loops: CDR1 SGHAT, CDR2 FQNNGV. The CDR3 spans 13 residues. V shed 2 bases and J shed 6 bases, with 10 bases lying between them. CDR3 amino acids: CASSLRIQDGYTF. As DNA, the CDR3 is TGTGCCAGCAGCTTACGGATTCAGGATGGCTACACCTTC.